The 18 T cell receptor beta chains presented below share a single source sample, sequenced in a study of shared clonotypes between healthy human individuals. The table came from immunoSEQ multiplex PCR; TCRdb's copy has only in-frame clones and leaves some out. Altogether over a million clones are present, 95% to 99% being singletons, with the ten largest covering approximately 0.44%. The sample taken for sequencing was naive CD4+ T cells sorted from blood. Subset given: CD45RA+ positively selected. Receptors were obtained from a man aged 25 to 45 in good health.

The genes are TRBV5-8 and TRBJ1-1; perhaps TRBD1 as D (5 bases). The germline V gene has CDR1 SGHTS and CDR2 YDEGEE. The CDR3 is made up of 15 amino acids. V lost 3 bases and J lost 5, with 17 bases in between. The CDR3 protein is CASSSVDNLATEAFF. CDR3 DNA sequence: TGTGCCAGCAGCTCGGTGGACAATTTGGCGACTGAAGCTTTCTTT.

This clone was picked up a small number of times. The rearrangement joins TRBV7-9 to TRBJ2-7; perhaps D is TRBD1 or TRBD2 (5 bases each). V lost 4 bases to trimming and J lost 0 bases, with 16 bases between them. Germline-derived CDR1 and CDR2 are SEHNR and FQNEAQ (reference sequence). The CDR3 consists of 16 residues. The CDR3 DNA is TGTGCCAGCAGCTCTCTCCTGGGAGACAGCTCCTACGAGCAGTACTTC. Encoded protein: CASSSLLGDSSYEQYF.

The chain uses TRBV19 and TRBJ1-5, with 8 positions matching TRBD1. V lost 10 bases and J lost 5; bases outside the gene matches: 7. Per germline, CDR1 LNHDA and CDR2 SQIVND (reference sequence). The length of the CDR3 is 13 residues. The CDR3 is CATQQGGYQPQHF. For the CDR3, the DNA is TGTGCCACCCAACAGGGGGGATATCAGCCCCAGCATTTT.

The chain employs TRBV20-1 and TRBJ1-2; D remains unclear. The germline V gene has CDR1 DFQATT and CDR2 SNEGSKA (reference sequence). CDR3 length: 9 residues. The V end was cut by 6 bases, the J end by 8 bases, with 7 bases between. The CDR3 region has the DNA TGCAGTGCGGGTGGAGGCTACACCTTC. Translation gives CSAGGGYTF.

The chain joins TRBV28 to TRBJ2-4; the match to TRBD1 covers 7 bases. Trimming at V came to 6 bases and at J to 6 bases, leaving 8 bases not matched to a gene. Germline CDR1 and CDR2: MDHEN and SYDVKM. CDR3 length: 14 amino acids. The DNA for the CDR3 is TGTGCCAGCAGAGACAGGGAATACCTAAACATTCAGTACTTC. It codes for CASRDREYLNIQYF.

V usage is TRBV28 and J usage is TRBJ1-1; 10 positions agree with TRBD1. CDR3 length: 16 amino acids. The V and J ends lost 8 bases and 0 bases, in that order; junction bases with no gene match: 9. Germline V gene data show CDR1 as MDHEN and CDR2 as SYDVKM. Written as DNA, the CDR3 is TGTGCCAGCTATTCGGGACAGGGGCTCATGAACACTGAAGCTTTCTTT. Protein product: CASYSGQGLMNTEAFF.

The chain links TRBV7-8 to TRBJ2-7, with 7 bases aligning to TRBD2. The V and J ends lost 3 bases and 2 bases, in that order; junction bases with no gene match: 7. CDR1 is SGHVS, CDR2 FQNEAQ, per germline. This CDR3 is built from 15 residues. CDR3 residues: CASSFQRDLPYEQYF. CDR3 coding DNA: TGTGCCAGCAGCTTTCAGCGGGACCTTCCCTACGAGCAGTACTTC.

This clone is a singleton in its sample. The rearrangement links TRBV27 to TRBJ1-2, with D perhaps matching TRBD1 (5 bases). The V gene lost 5 bases and the J gene lost 3 bases, with 16 bases spanning the gap. The CDR3 is made up of 15 amino acids. CDR1 is MNHEY and CDR2 is SMNVEV in the germline V gene (reference sequence). The CDR3 DNA sequence: TGTGCCAGCAGTCCCCGGGTGGGAGGGGACTATGGCTACACCTTC. It is translated as CASSPRVGGDYGYTF.

The rearrangement uses TRBV28 and TRBJ2-2, with TRBD2 matching over 8 bases. From germline, CDR1 is MDHEN and CDR2 SYDVKM. V shed 10 bases, J shed 3 bases, and the junction held 4 bases outside the gene matches. The CDR3 consists of 13 residues. The CDR3 region is CATGLADTGELFF. The CDR3 DNA reads TGTGCCACCGGACTAGCAGACACCGGGGAGCTGTTTTTT.

The chain is built from TRBV7-2 and TRBJ1-3; tentatively, D is TRBD1 (5 bases). Germline CDR1 is SGHTA and CDR2 is FQGNSA. The V end lost 2 bases, the J end lost 2 bases, and 10 bases lay between the germline ends. The CDR3 is 15 amino acids. The CDR3 here is CASSLQGVTGNTIYF. The CDR3 DNA is TGTGCCAGCAGCTTACAAGGGGTCACTGGAAACACCATATATTTT.

The V gene is TRBV25-1, the J gene TRBJ2-1; 9 bases are a match to TRBD2. In germline, CDR1 is MGHDK, CDR2 SYGVNS. V was clipped by 6 bases and J by 9 bases; unmatched bases: 6. This CDR3 comprises 13 residues. The CDR3 region is CASSLAGSGEQFF. CDR3 sequence (DNA): TGTGCCAGCAGCCTAGCGGGATCGGGTGAGCAGTTCTTC. Filled out from reference TRBV25-1 and TRBJ2-1, the complete variable domain reads EADIYQTPRYLVIGTGKKITLECSQTMGHDKMYWYQQDPGMELHLIHYSYGVNSTEKGDLSSESTVSRIRTEHFPLTLESARPSHTSQYLCASSLAGSGEQFFGPGTRLTVL.

The rearrangement uses TRBV4-1 and TRBJ2-3; 12 bases line up with TRBD2. V shed 1 base and J 5 bases; nucleotides not matched to a gene: 4. The length of the CDR3 is 16 residues. CDR1 and CDR2 (germline): MGHRA, YSYEKL. CDR3 coding DNA: TGCGCCAGCAGCCAAGGGACTAGCGGGACGGAAGATACGCAGTATTTT. Amino acid sequence: CASSQGTSGTEDTQYF.

The chain joins TRBV27 to TRBJ2-7; 7 bases agree with TRBD2. V shed 5 bases and J 2 bases; nucleotides not matched to a gene: 9. Germline CDR1 reads MNHEY; CDR2 reads SMNVEV (reference sequence). The CDR3 is 15 residues long. The CDR3 here is CASSPRREQTYEQYF. Written as DNA, the CDR3 is TGTGCCAGCAGTCCCAGGCGGGAGCAAACCTACGAGCAGTACTTC.

The genes are TRBV7-3 and TRBJ2-1; the match to TRBD2 covers 7 bases. CDR1 is SGHTA, CDR2 FQGTGA, per germline. The CDR3 has 15 residues. V gave up 5 bases and J gave up 10 bases; unmatched junction bases: 14. The CDR3: CASSPGTTDPGEQFF. In DNA, the CDR3 is TGTGCCAGCAGCCCCGGGACTACGGACCCGGGGGAGCAGTTCTTC.

The V gene is TRBV7-2, the J gene TRBJ1-2, with a weak D call TRBD1 (6 bases). Germline V gene lookup returns CDR1 SGHTA and CDR2 FQGNSA. V was cut by 8 bases and J by 2 bases, with 15 bases left in between. The length of the CDR3 is 14 residues. In nucleotides, the CDR3 is TGTGCCAGCGACGAGGGGGGCCGGAACTATGGCTACACCTTC. Its protein is CASDEGGRNYGYTF.

Details on this clone: The sample carries other DNA sequences with the same CDR3. The rearrangement uses TRBV6-5 and TRBJ1-2; weak D call: TRBD1 (5 bases). The CDR3 is 15 amino acids. Trimming removed 0 bases from V and 2 bases from J, with 10 bases in between. Germline V lookup: CDR1 MNHEY, CDR2 SVGAGI. The CDR3 DNA follows: TGTGCCAGCAGTTACTCGAGGCAGGGAAACTATGGCTACACCTTC. Protein: CASSYSRQGNYGYTF.

This chain connects TRBV2 to TRBJ1-2; tentatively, D is TRBD1 (5 bases). This CDR3 comprises 15 residues. Germline V gene sequence: CDR1 SNHLY, CDR2 FYNNEI. V shed 5 bases and J shed 4 bases, with 17 bases lying between them. CDR3 sequence: CASSMAGIGGYGYTF. Written as DNA, the CDR3 is TGTGCCAGCAGTATGGCGGGTATCGGGGGCTATGGCTACACCTTC.

The rearrangement joins TRBV29-1 to TRBJ2-1; 8 nucleotides match TRBD2. The CDR3 spans 13 residues. Germline loops: CDR1 SQVTM, CDR2 ANQGSEA. Trimming at V came to 7 bases and at J to 9 bases, leaving 11 bases not matched to a gene. CDR3 sequence reads: CSERAGDSGEQFF. The CDR3, as DNA: TGCAGCGAGAGAGCGGGAGATAGTGGTGAGCAGTTCTTC.